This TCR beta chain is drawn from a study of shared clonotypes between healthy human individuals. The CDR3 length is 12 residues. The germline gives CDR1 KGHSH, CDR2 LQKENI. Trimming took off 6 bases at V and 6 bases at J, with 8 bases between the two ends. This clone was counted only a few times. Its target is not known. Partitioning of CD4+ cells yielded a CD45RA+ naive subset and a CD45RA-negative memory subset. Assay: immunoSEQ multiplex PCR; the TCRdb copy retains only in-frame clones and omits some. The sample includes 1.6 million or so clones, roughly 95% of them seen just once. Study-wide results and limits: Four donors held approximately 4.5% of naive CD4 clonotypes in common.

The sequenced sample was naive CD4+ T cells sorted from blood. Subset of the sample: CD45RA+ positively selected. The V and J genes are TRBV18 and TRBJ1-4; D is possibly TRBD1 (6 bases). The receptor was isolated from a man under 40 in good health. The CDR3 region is CASSEGDEKLFF. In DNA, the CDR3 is TGTGCCAGCTCTGAGGGGGATGAAAAACTGTTTTTT. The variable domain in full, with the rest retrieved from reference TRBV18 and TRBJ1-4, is NAGVMQNPRHLVRRRGQEARLRCSPMKGHSHVYWYRQLPEEGLKFMVYLQKENIIDESGMPKERFSAEFPKEGPSILRIQQVVRGDSAAYFCASSEGDEKLFFGSGTQLSVL.